This T cell receptor (beta chain) was recorded in a study of blood T cell repertoires in COVID-19. Turning to the study itself: Sites in the United States, Italy and Spain provided acute and convalescent COVID-19 samples.

CDR3 size: 14 residues. Trimming at V came to 5 bases and at J to 6 bases, leaving 7 bases not matched to a gene. Germline V gives CDR1 LNHDA, CDR2 SQIVND (reference sequence). The table came from immunoSEQ multiplex PCR; TCRdb's copy has only in-frame clones and leaves some out. The data show around 170,000 clones, about 80% seen once. Sequencing was performed on peripheral blood. The rearrangement joins TRBV19 to TRBJ2-7, with 10 bases matching TRBD1. The TCR originated in a young man with active or convalescent COVID-19. In nucleotides, the CDR3 is TGTGCCAGTAGTCCGAGGGACAGGGGCAGCGAGCAGTACTTC. As protein: CASSPRDRGSEQYF.